Reported below is one T cell receptor beta chain. The target antigen is unknown. The data are from a study of Ad26.COV2.S vaccination and SARS-CoV-2 variants. The wider study: Intramuscular Ad26.COV2.S doses were given once or twice, 56 days apart. Whole-study findings and limits: It was found that vaccine and placebo recipients had similar non-spike TCR breadth.

This CDR3 contains 15 residues. The V and J ends lost 1 base and 2 bases, in that order; junction bases with no gene match: 4. CDR1 and CDR2 (germline): SGHKS, YYEKEE (reference sequence). The treatment: 15 to 20 received Ad26.COV2.S at low or high dose, single or two shots; roughly five received placebo; per-sample allocation not given. Material that was analyzed had been drawn on day 63 after the first vaccine or placebo injection. This table comes from immunoSEQ multiplex PCR, and its TCRdb copy is limited to in-frame clones, with some not included. This sample has approximately 350,000 clones, with around 82% found just once.

This sequence was found in a person between 18 and 59 years old who received the Ad26.COV2.S COVID-19 vaccine or a placebo. The V and J genes are TRBV5-5 and TRBJ2-7; 9 positions match TRBD1. Sequenced material: peripheral blood, taken in a trial of Ad26.COV2.S vaccine versus placebo. CDR3 protein: CASSLRTGVPYEQYF. CDR3 DNA sequence: TGTGCCAGCAGCTTGAGGACAGGGGTTCCCTACGAGCAGTACTTC. Looking up the rest from reference TRBV5-5 and TRBJ2-7 gives the full variable domain: DAGVTQSPTHLIKTRGQQVTLRCSPISGHKSVSWYQQVLGQGPQFIFQYYEKEERGRGNFPDRFSARQFPNYSSELNVNALLLGDSALYLCASSLRTGVPYEQYFGPGTRLTVT.